Included here is one T cell receptor beta chain sequence, with context. Participants' reported clinical history set cohort assignment. Symptom resolution, clearance, or two negative PCRs marked the recovered donors of Cohort 3. Trimming cost V 4 bases and J 4 bases, with 8 bases left between them. This CDR3 has 13 amino acids. This sample is part of a study of blood T cell repertoires in COVID-19. About the study: Nucleic acid was either cDNA or gDNA, and it came from T cells, B-cell-depleted T cells, or PBMCs.

Per the original methods: Amplification from reference gene primers served as the basis for estimated nucleated cell counts. Profiled with immunoSEQ multiplex PCR; TCRdb holds only in-frame clones, not every one. V, J and clone size are taken as reported in that table, and D and trimming were inferred from the DNA itself. The table shows about half a million clones, with 80% to 90% occurring only once. The sequence derives from a woman aged 60-75 years who had recovered from COVID-19. Sequences were obtained from PBMCs or T cells enriched from blood (not recorded which). The chain combines TRBV12-3 or TRBV12-4 with TRBJ1-3; perhaps TRBD1 as D (5 bases). The CDR3 DNA reads TGTGCCAGCAGTTGGGGCTTAGGAAACACCATATATTTT. Translated, it gives CASSWGLGNTIYF.